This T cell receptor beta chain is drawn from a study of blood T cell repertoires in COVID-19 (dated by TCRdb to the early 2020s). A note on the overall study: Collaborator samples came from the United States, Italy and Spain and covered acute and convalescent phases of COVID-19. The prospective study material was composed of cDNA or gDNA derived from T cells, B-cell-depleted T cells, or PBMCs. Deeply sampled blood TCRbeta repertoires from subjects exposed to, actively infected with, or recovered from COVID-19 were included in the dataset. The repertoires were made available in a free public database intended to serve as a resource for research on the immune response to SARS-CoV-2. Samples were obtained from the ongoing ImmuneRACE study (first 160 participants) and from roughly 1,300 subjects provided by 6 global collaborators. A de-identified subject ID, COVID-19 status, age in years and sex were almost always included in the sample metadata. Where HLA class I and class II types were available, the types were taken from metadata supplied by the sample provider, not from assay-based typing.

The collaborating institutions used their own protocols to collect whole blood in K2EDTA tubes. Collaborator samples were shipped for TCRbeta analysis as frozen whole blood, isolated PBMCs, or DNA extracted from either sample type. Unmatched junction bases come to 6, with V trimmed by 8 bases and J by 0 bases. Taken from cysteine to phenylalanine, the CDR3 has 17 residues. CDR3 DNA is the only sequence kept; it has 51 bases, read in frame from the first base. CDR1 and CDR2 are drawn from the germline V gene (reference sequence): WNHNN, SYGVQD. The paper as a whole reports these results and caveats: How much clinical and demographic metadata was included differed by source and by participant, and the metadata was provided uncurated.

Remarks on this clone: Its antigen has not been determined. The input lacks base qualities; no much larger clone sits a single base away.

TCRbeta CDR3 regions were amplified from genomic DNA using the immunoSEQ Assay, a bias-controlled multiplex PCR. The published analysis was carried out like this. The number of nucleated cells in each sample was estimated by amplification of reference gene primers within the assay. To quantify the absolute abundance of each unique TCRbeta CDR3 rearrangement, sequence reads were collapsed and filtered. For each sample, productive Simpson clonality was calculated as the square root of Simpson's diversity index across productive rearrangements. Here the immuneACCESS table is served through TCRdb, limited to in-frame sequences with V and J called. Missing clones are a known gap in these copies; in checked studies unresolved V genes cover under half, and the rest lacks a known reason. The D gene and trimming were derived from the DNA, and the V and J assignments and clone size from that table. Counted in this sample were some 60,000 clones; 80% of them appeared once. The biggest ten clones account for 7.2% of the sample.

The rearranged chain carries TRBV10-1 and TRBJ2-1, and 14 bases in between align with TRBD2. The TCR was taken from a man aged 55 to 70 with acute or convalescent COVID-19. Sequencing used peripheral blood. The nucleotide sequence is TGCGCCAGCGGGGGGACTAGCGGGGGACTCTCCTACAATGAGCAGTTCTTC. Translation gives CASGGTSGGLSYNEQFF.